One sample yielded the 27 T cell receptor beta chains listed below, sequenced in a study of blood T cell repertoires in COVID-19. Assay: immunoSEQ multiplex PCR; the TCRdb copy retains only in-frame clones and omits some. The repertoire includes under 300,000 clones, around 79% of them detected once, and 3.3% sits in the top ten. Sequenced material: peripheral blood. The receptors here all came from a woman of 80 years or more with acute or convalescent COVID-19.

This clone was picked up many times. The CDR3 sequence is CASREPVNTEAFF. CDR3 sequence (DNA): TGTGCCAGCAGAGAACCAGTGAACACTGAAGCTTTCTTT. The J gene is TRBJ1-1, the V gene TRBV6-6; D remains ambiguous. Deletions cut 6 bases from V and 0 bases from J, with 8 bases between. CDR3 size: 13 residues. Germline-derived CDR1 and CDR2 are MNHNY and SVGAGI (reference sequence).

The chain couples TRBV14 to TRBJ2-5; unclear D gene. Germline V CDR1 and CDR2: SGHDN, FVKESK. The V gene lost 4 bases and the J gene lost 5 bases, with 14 bases spanning the gap. This CDR3 has 14 amino acids. The CDR3 DNA reads as TGTGCCAGCAGCCCCCTAGAATTCGGGGAGACCCAGTACTTC. This gives the protein CASSPLEFGETQYF.

The rearrangement links TRBV7-9 to TRBJ2-2; 7 positions match TRBD1. This CDR3 is 16 amino acids long. Trimming removed 2 bases from V and 1 base from J; junction bases left unmatched: 4. Germline CDR1 reads SEHNR; CDR2 reads FQNEAQ (reference sequence). CDR3 sequence: CASSLQRTGNTGELFF. For the CDR3, the DNA is TGTGCCAGCAGCTTACAGAGGACAGGGAACACCGGGGAGCTGTTTTTT.

This rearrangement joins TRBV11-2 to TRBJ1-3; a weak D match, TRBD1 (5 bases). The CDR3 consists of 15 residues. Trimming shortened V by 3 bases and J by 2 bases, and 11 bases separated the two germline ends. CDR1 is SGHAT and CDR2 is FQNNGV in the germline V gene. The CDR3 loop is CASSLAGLAGNTIYF. CDR3 bases: TGTGCCAGCAGCTTGGCGGGACTTGCTGGAAACACCATATATTTT.

The chain uses TRBV10-2 and TRBJ1-6; no definite D call. Per the germline V gene, CDR1 is WSHSY and CDR2 is SAAADI. The CDR3 runs to 15 residues. Trimming removed 1 base from V and 7 bases from J, with 11 bases in between. The CDR3 reads CASSEWGVRNSPLHF. CDR3 nucleotides: TGCGCCAGCAGTGAGTGGGGAGTACGGAATTCACCCCTCCACTTT.

The chain couples TRBV19 to TRBJ1-3; D might be TRBD1 (5 bases). Deletions cut 4 bases from V and 2 bases from J, with 15 bases between. CDR1 and CDR2 from the germline V gene are LNHDA and SQIVND (reference sequence). The CDR3 is 16 residues long. CDR3 in DNA: TGTGCCAGTAGTACCCCCCCACAGGACACTGGAAACACCATATATTTT. Encoded protein: CASSTPPQDTGNTIYF.

The chain couples TRBV3-1 (or the pseudogene TRBV3-2) to TRBJ1-2; tentatively, D is TRBD1 (6 bases). The CDR3 has 14 residues. The germline V and J ends were trimmed by 1 base and 2 bases, with 8 bases remaining between them. Germline assignment: CDR1 LGHDT and CDR2 YNNKEL (reference sequence). CDR3 nucleotides: TGTGCCAGCAGCCAAGCCACAGGGAACTATGGCTACACCTTC. It codes for CASSQATGNYGYTF.

The V gene is TRBV5-1, the J gene TRBJ2-7; 8 bases agree with TRBD1. CDR3 length: 14 amino acids. The junction had 4 bases not matched to a gene; V was cut back by 2 bases and J by 3 bases. Germline V lookup: CDR1 SGHRS, CDR2 YFSETQ. The CDR3 DNA is TGCGCCAGCAGCTTACAGGGGGTTATCTACGAGCAGTACTTC. Translated: CASSLQGVIYEQYF. The full variable domain, its missing parts supplied by reference TRBV5-1 and TRBJ2-7, is KAGVTQTPRYLIKTRGQQVTLSCSPISGHRSVSWYQQTPGQGLQFLFEYFSETQRNKGNFPGRFSGRQFSNSRSEMNVSTLELGDSALYLCASSLQGVIYEQYFGPGTRLTVT.

DNA of the CDR3: TGTGCCAGCAGCTTAGCACGTGCCTCACCGGGGGAGACCCAGTACTTC. As protein: CASSLARASPGETQYF. The rearrangement joins TRBV11-2 to TRBJ2-5; D may be TRBD2 (5 bases). Trimming shortened V by 1 base and J by 5 bases, and 17 bases separated the two germline ends. The germline V gene has CDR1 SGHAT and CDR2 FQNNGV. The CDR3 runs 16 residues.

The chain carries TRBV3-1 (or the pseudogene TRBV3-2) and TRBJ2-5; D is undetermined. This CDR3 contains 14 residues. Trimming removed 0 bases at V and 4 bases at J, with 9 bases between. Per germline, CDR1 LGHDT and CDR2 YNNKEL (reference sequence). CDR3: CASSQDHRRETQYF. In DNA form, the CDR3 reads TGTGCCAGCAGCCAAGATCATAGGAGAGAGACCCAGTACTTC.

This chain connects TRBV5-4 to TRBJ1-2; D is unclear. The germline CDR1 and CDR2 sequences are SGHNT and YYREEE (reference sequence). CDR3 size: 15 residues. The germline V and J ends were trimmed by 6 bases and 2 bases, with 17 bases remaining between them. For the CDR3, the DNA is TGTGCCAGCAACTCACCGGGTCCGTTAAACTATGGCTACACCTTC. Its translation is CASNSPGPLNYGYTF.

The chain recombines TRBV14 with TRBJ1-1; D call uncertain. Germline V gives CDR1 SGHDN, CDR2 FVKESK. Deletions cut 0 bases from V and 4 bases from J, with 9 bases between. The CDR3 covers 14 residues. The CDR3 loop reads CASSQDGEGTEAFF. The CDR3 coding sequence is TGTGCCAGCAGCCAAGATGGGGAGGGCACTGAAGCTTTCTTT.

The chain has TRBV19 and TRBJ1-2, with a weak D call TRBD1 (6 bases). Looked up from germline, CDR1 is LNHDA and CDR2 is SQIVND (reference sequence). V shed 8 bases and J shed 3 bases, with 10 bases lying between them. The CDR3 has 12 amino acids. Here the CDR3 DNA reads TGTGCCAGTCAATACAGGGACTATGGCTACACCTTC. Protein sequence: CASQYRDYGYTF.

This clone was found once. For the CDR3, the DNA is TGTGCCAGCAGCTTAGCGCCCAGCGGGACCAACAATGAGCAGTTCTTC. This encodes CASSLAPSGTNNEQFF. The chain couples TRBV7-6 to TRBJ2-1; 7 bases fit TRBD2. Germline V gene data show CDR1 as SGHVS and CDR2 as FNYEAQ. The CDR3 length is 16 residues. V lost 0 bases, J lost 5 bases, and 7 bases stayed unmatched. Drawing the rest from reference TRBV7-6 and TRBJ2-1, the complete variable domain is GAGVSQSPRYKVTKRGQDVALRCDPISGHVSLYWYRQALGQGPEFLTYFNYEAQQDKSGLPNDRFSAERPEGSISTLTIQRTEQRDSAMYRCASSLAPSGTNNEQFFGPGTRLTVL.

The chain combines TRBV15 with TRBJ1-4, with 7 positions matching TRBD1. After removal of 1 base from V and 0 bases from J, the junction contained 2 bases not matched to a gene. Germline loops: CDR1 LNHNV, CDR2 YYDKDF (reference sequence). The CDR3 is 16 residues long. CDR3 sequence (DNA): TGTGCCACCAGCAGAGGACAGGGCTCAACTAATGAAAAACTGTTTTTT. Translating gives CATSRGQGSTNEKLFF.

The chain links TRBV6-5 to TRBJ2-5, with 8 positions matching TRBD2. CDR3 size: 14 residues. V gave up 7 bases and J gave up 2 bases; unmatched junction bases: 6. Germline CDR1 is MNHEY and CDR2 is SVGAGI. The CDR3 nucleotides are TGTGCCAGCAAGCTCGGGACTAGTCAAGAGACCCAGTACTTC. Translation gives CASKLGTSQETQYF.

The sample holds one count of this clone. Written as DNA, the CDR3 is TGTGCCTGGAGCGGCGGGAACTCTCAGCCCCAGCATTTT. The encoded protein is CAWSGGNSQPQHF. This chain connects TRBV30 to TRBJ1-5; D gene unclear. Germline V gene lookup returns CDR1 GTSNPN and CDR2 SVGIG (reference sequence). The V and J ends lost 3 bases and 6 bases respectively, with 12 bases between them. This CDR3 is built from 13 residues.

This clone occurred once. This chain joins TRBV4-3 and TRBJ2-3; D possibly corresponds to TRBD2 (5 bases). This CDR3 spans 15 amino acids. The germline V gene encodes CDR1 LGHNA and CDR2 YSLEER. Trimming left V 1 base short and J 3 bases short, with 11 bases between. Written as DNA, the CDR3 is TGCGCCAGCAGCCAAGCAGGACTCTGGACAGATACGCAGTATTTT. Protein: CASSQAGLWTDTQYF.

This sequence joins TRBV6-5 and TRBJ2-1; TRBD2 matches at 8 bases. This CDR3 has 15 amino acids. CDR1 and CDR2 (germline): MNHEY, SVGAGI. Germline trimming cut 6 bases from V and 5 bases from J; bases unmatched to any gene: 9. CDR3 region: CASSPSGRADNEQFF. Written as DNA, the CDR3 is TGTGCCAGCAGCCCAAGCGGGAGAGCCGACAATGAGCAGTTCTTC.

V gene TRBV4-2 combines with J gene TRBJ2-7, with D possibly TRBD2 on 6 matching bases. Trimming removed 0 bases at V and 4 bases at J, with 16 bases between. In germline, CDR1 is LGHNA, CDR2 YNFKEQ. The CDR3 is 16 residues long. CDR3 sequence reads: CASSQDIPLGGYEQYF. The CDR3 DNA follows: TGTGCCAGCAGCCAAGACATCCCCCTCGGAGGGTACGAGCAGTACTTC.

The V gene is TRBV5-1, the J gene TRBJ1-6, with a tentative D call TRBD1 (6 bases). This CDR3 has 14 amino acids. Trimming stripped 0 bases from V and 8 bases from J, with 9 bases between. CDR1 is SGHRS and CDR2 is YFSETQ in the germline V gene. The CDR3 is CASSLVQGDSPLHF. The CDR3, as DNA: TGCGCCAGCAGCTTGGTACAGGGTGATTCACCCCTCCACTTT.

CDR3 loop: CASSPRSGYGYTF. In DNA form, the CDR3 reads TGTGCCAGCAGCCCCCGTTCAGGGTATGGCTACACCTTC. The chain recombines TRBV9 with TRBJ1-2; tentatively, D is TRBD1 (5 bases). The CDR3 is made up of 13 amino acids. Trimming took 4 bases from V and 5 from J, leaving 12 bases between them. The germline CDR1 and CDR2 sequences are SGDLS and YYNGEE.

CDR3 sequence reads: CASSFGQGLYGYTF. CDR3 DNA sequence: TGCGCCAGCAGCTTCGGCCAGGGCCTCTATGGCTACACCTTC. The gene calls are TRBV5-1 and TRBJ1-2; a weak D match, TRBD1 (5 bases). The CDR3 has 14 residues. Trimming stripped 2 bases from V and 4 bases from J, with 12 bases between. Germline lookup yields CDR1 SGHRS and CDR2 YFSETQ. The whole variable domain, filled in from reference TRBV5-1 and TRBJ1-2, reads KAGVTQTPRYLIKTRGQQVTLSCSPISGHRSVSWYQQTPGQGLQFLFEYFSETQRNKGNFPGRFSGRQFSNSRSEMNVSTLELGDSALYLCASSFGQGLYGYTFGSGTRLTVV.

This clone showed up many times. The V call is TRBV6-5, the J call TRBJ1-2; possibly TRBD1 for D (6 bases). The CDR3 covers 14 residues. Trimming shortened V by 2 bases and J by 3 bases, and 10 bases separated the two germline ends. The germline CDR1 and CDR2 sequences are MNHEY and SVGAGI. The DNA for the CDR3 is TGTGCCAGCAGTTACGACGGACAGTACTATGGCTACACCTTC. This codes for CASSYDGQYYGYTF.

This clone was seen only once. The V call is TRBV4-3, the J call TRBJ1-4; TRBD1 agrees at 7 bases. The germline gives CDR1 LGHNA, CDR2 YSLEER. The V segment lost 4 bases and the J segment 0 bases; nucleotides outside the gene matches: 5. This CDR3 region has 16 residues. CDR3 nucleotides: TGCGCCAGCAGCCCGGGACAGACAGCAACTAATGAAAAACTGTTTTTT. Encoded protein: CASSPGQTATNEKLFF.

This clone appeared a single time. This chain links TRBV7-2 with TRBJ2-1; D call uncertain. CDR3 length equals 15 residues. V lost 3 bases and J lost 5, with 14 bases in between. The V gene's germline CDR1 is SGHTA and CDR2 FQGNSA. CDR3 nucleotide sequence: TGTGCCAGCAGCTTCCAACATGGCCGTAACAATGAGCAGTTCTTC. Amino acids: CASSFQHGRNNEQFF.

The V and J genes are TRBV18 and TRBJ2-2; a possible D gene is TRBD2 (5 bases). The germline V gene has CDR1 KGHSH and CDR2 LQKENI. V lost 3 bases, J lost 3 bases, and 11 bases lay in between. CDR3 length: 15 residues. In DNA, the CDR3 is TGTGCCAGCTCACCTTCCGGACTGGACACCGGGGAGCTGTTTTTT. It translates to CASSPSGLDTGELFF.